A single sample is the source of the 17 T cell receptor beta chains below, sequenced in a study of STAT5B mutations in CD4+ large granular lymphocyte leukemia. The method was immunoSEQ multiplex PCR; TCRdb's version includes in-frame clones alone and lacks a portion of them. The sample has about 35,000 clones, under 80% seen once. Source material: CD4+ T cells from blood buffy coats. These receptors came from a human donor in good health.

V usage is TRBV19 and J usage is TRBJ1-6, with unresolved D. Germline assignment: CDR1 LNHDA and CDR2 SQIVND (reference sequence). This CDR3 is built from 16 residues. V lost 1 base and J lost 0, with 7 bases in between. CDR3 DNA sequence: TGTGCCAGTAGTATAGGAGGAAGCTCCTATAATTCACCCCTCCACTTT. Translating it yields CASSIGGSSYNSPLHF.

V usage is TRBV5-6 and J usage is TRBJ1-2; 9 positions agree with TRBD1. Looked up from germline, CDR1 is SGHDT and CDR2 is YYEEEE. The CDR3 spans 15 residues. The V gene end was trimmed by 2 bases and the J gene end by 2 bases; junction bases not matched to a gene: 4. CDR3 protein: CASSFGTGLNYGYTF. Here the CDR3 DNA reads TGTGCCAGCAGCTTTGGGACAGGGCTGAACTATGGCTACACCTTC. Full variable domain (outside the CDR3, taken from reference TRBV5-6 and TRBJ1-2): DAGVTQSPTHLIKTRGQQVTLRCSPKSGHDTVSWYQQALGQGPQFIFQYYEEEERQRGNFPDRFSGHQFPNYSSELNVNALLLGDSALYLCASSFGTGLNYGYTFGSGTRLTVV.

This clone was observed a handful of times. The chain joins TRBV30 to TRBJ1-5, with 10 bases matching TRBD1. Germline V gene lookup returns CDR1 GTSNPN and CDR2 SVGIG (reference sequence). The CDR3 has 16 amino acids. Losses at the gene ends were 2 bases for V and 6 bases for J; bases not matched to a gene: 10. In DNA, the CDR3 is TGTGCCTGGAGTCCCTCGGACAGGGGGGACGGTCAGCCCCAGCATTTT. Its protein product is CAWSPSDRGDGQPQHF.

This chain joins TRBV19 and TRBJ2-7; D may be TRBD1 or TRBD2 (5 bases each). The CDR3 is made up of 14 amino acids. Germline V gene lookup returns CDR1 LNHDA and CDR2 SQIVND (reference sequence). Trimming stripped 6 bases from V and 0 bases from J, with 12 bases between. Here the CDR3 reads CASSPGTVSYEQYF. Written as DNA, the CDR3 is TGTGCCAGTAGCCCCGGGACCGTCTCCTACGAGCAGTACTTC.

The V call is TRBV7-2, the J call TRBJ1-2; D remains unclear. The germline V and J ends were trimmed by 3 bases and 5 bases, with 10 bases remaining between them. Germline V CDR1 and CDR2: SGHTA, FQGNSA. CDR3 length: 13 residues. CDR3 sequence: CASSLDSMYGYTF. The CDR3 DNA is TGTGCCAGCAGCTTGGACTCAATGTATGGCTACACCTTC.

The rearrangement links TRBV27 to TRBJ1-2; 8 bases align to TRBD1. V dropped 2 bases and J dropped 0; count of bases not matched to a gene: 5. The CDR3 consists of 16 residues. Germline CDR1 reads MNHEY; CDR2 reads SMNVEV (reference sequence). CDR3 sequence (DNA): TGTGCCAGCAGTTTACGGCAGGGGGCCGCTAACTATGGCTACACCTTC. It yields the protein CASSLRQGAANYGYTF.

The chain combines TRBV5-1 with TRBJ1-1, with 11 nucleotides matching TRBD1. CDR1 SGHRS and CDR2 YFSETQ come from the germline V gene. The length of the CDR3 is 19 residues. V trimming: 1 base; J trimming: 2 bases; junction bases outside the gene matches: 13. The DNA of the CDR3 is TGCGCCAGCAGCTTGCGACCGTGGACAGGGGGCGCGCAAAACACTGAAGCTTTCTTT. This gives the protein CASSLRPWTGGAQNTEAFF.

The genes are TRBV7-8 and TRBJ2-7; TRBD1 might be the D (5 bases). The V end was cut by 5 bases, the J end by 4 bases, with 12 bases between. This CDR3 is 13 amino acids long. Germline CDR1 is SGHVS and CDR2 is FQNEAQ. The DNA of the CDR3 is TGTGCCAGCAGCGAAATACAGGATTACGAGCAGTACTTC. Translating gives CASSEIQDYEQYF.

This sequence joins TRBV5-4 and TRBJ1-2; no clear D gene. V gave up 0 bases and J gave up 8 bases, with 23 bases separating them. Germline-derived CDR1 and CDR2 are SGHNT and YYREEE (reference sequence). This CDR3 contains 17 residues. CDR3: CASSLDSPGAIAGGYTF. CDR3 in DNA: TGTGCCAGCAGCTTGGACAGTCCTGGTGCAATCGCGGGAGGCTACACCTTC.

The chain carries TRBV29-1 and TRBJ1-1, with D hard to call. V lost 6 bases to trimming and J lost 4 bases, with 15 bases between them. The CDR3 length is 13 residues. Germline V gene sequence: CDR1 SQVTM, CDR2 ANQGSEA. CDR3: CSVEMDGSTEAFF. The CDR3 DNA follows: TGCAGCGTCGAGATGGATGGGTCCACTGAAGCTTTCTTT.

The rearrangement links TRBV29-1 to TRBJ2-1; 7 bases match TRBD1. The CDR3 loop spans 15 amino acids. Germline CDR1 and CDR2: SQVTM and ANQGSEA. The V gene end was trimmed by 3 bases and the J gene end by 3 bases; junction bases not matched to a gene: 8. This chain's CDR3 is CSVERSPGGYNEQFF. For the CDR3, the DNA is TGCAGCGTTGAGAGGTCGCCAGGGGGCTACAATGAGCAGTTCTTC.

This clone was counted only a few times. The chain couples TRBV14 to TRBJ1-4; the D is unclear. Germline CDR1 reads SGHDN; CDR2 reads FVKESK. The CDR3 consists of 14 residues. V shed 4 bases and J shed 7 bases, with 13 bases lying between them. The CDR3 here is CASSPRHVGEKLFF. DNA of the CDR3: TGTGCCAGCAGCCCACGACATGTGGGTGAAAAACTGTTTTTT.

The rearrangement joins TRBV7-9 to TRBJ2-7, with a weak D call TRBD2 (5 bases). The CDR3 consists of 13 residues. V was shortened by 3 bases and J by 6 bases, with 12 bases between the two germline ends. Germline CDR1 SEHNR, CDR2 FQNEAQ (reference sequence). The CDR3 region has the DNA TGTGCCAGCAGCTTCGCCCAAGAGGGCGAGCAGTACTTC. This codes for CASSFAQEGEQYF.

The chain carries TRBV29-1 and TRBJ2-2, with D possibly matching TRBD1 (5 bases). CDR3 size: 12 residues. Germline V CDR1 and CDR2: SQVTM, ANQGSEA. V was trimmed by 5 bases and J by 6 bases, leaving 10 bases between them. CDR3 sequence (DNA): TGCAGCGTTTCTTCAGGGCCCGGGGAGCTGTTTTTT. Protein product: CSVSSGPGELFF.

This clone was detected only a few times. The chain is built from TRBV20-1 and TRBJ1-1; D unresolved. Germline-derived CDR1 and CDR2 are DFQATT and SNEGSKA (reference sequence). The CDR3 sequence is 10 residues long. Between the trimmed V and J ends, which lost 2 bases and 7 bases, there was a span of 5 bases. The DNA of the CDR3 is TGCAGTGCTAGAAGGGTTGAAGCTTTCTTT. Its protein is CSARRVEAFF.

The J gene is TRBJ1-1, the V gene TRBV7-8; TRBD1 is a possible D gene (6 bases). The CDR3 sequence is 15 residues long. Germline lookup yields CDR1 SGHVS and CDR2 FQNEAQ. V gave up 7 bases and J gave up 1 base, with 16 bases separating them. CDR3: CASTLQGIQNTEAFF. The CDR3 region has the DNA TGTGCCAGCACTTTACAGGGAATACAGAACACTGAAGCTTTCTTT.

This chain joins TRBV5-1 and TRBJ2-1, with a tentative D call TRBD1 (5 bases). V was pared by 4 bases and J by 3 bases, with 14 bases between. Per the germline V gene, CDR1 is SGHRS and CDR2 is YFSETQ. The CDR3 is 15 residues long. The CDR3 spells CASSPTAGHYNEQFF. The CDR3 bases are TGCGCCAGCAGCCCGACGGCTGGACACTACAATGAGCAGTTCTTC. The full variable domain, with the rest looked up from reference TRBV5-1 and TRBJ2-1, is KAGVTQTPRYLIKTRGQQVTLSCSPISGHRSVSWYQQTPGQGLQFLFEYFSETQRNKGNFPGRFSGRQFSNSRSEMNVSTLELGDSALYLCASSPTAGHYNEQFFGPGTRLTVL.